A single T cell receptor (beta chain) is shown here with its context. Its antigen is unidentified. This entry comes from a study of PD-1 blockade in classical Hodgkin lymphoma. For the study at large: Intravenous nivolumab at 3 mg/kg was given to patients every 2 weeks. Notes on the study in general: Exclusion was the outcome for patients who began nivolumab under 1 year after ASCT. The study found that TCR diversity rose significantly by C4D1 in CD4+ but not CD8+ cells.

No patient escaped relapse after autologous stem cell transplantation, and brentuximab vedotin exposure varied. Researchers used magnetic negative selection to pull out pure CD4+ T cells from thawed PBMCs. Best response was recorded as complete response, partial response or progressive disease. TCRdb's copy holds only in-frame clones and misses some; the assay was immunoSEQ multiplex PCR. The profile covers about 31,000 clones, with 65% to 90% appearing a single time and about 2.4% taken by the ten largest. The sample consisted of CD4+ T cells from blood, taken at baseline. The receptor's source is a human donor with classical Hodgkin lymphoma.

The CDR3 sequence: CASSTSWGGEKLFF. Written as DNA, the CDR3 is TGTGCCAGCAGCACTAGTTGGGGAGGTGAAAAACTGTTTTTT. The chain carries TRBV7-9 and TRBJ1-4, with D uncertain. Germline loops: CDR1 SEHNR, CDR2 FQNEAQ (reference sequence). The CDR3 is made up of 14 amino acids. Trimming left V 5 bases short and J 7 bases short, with 14 bases between.